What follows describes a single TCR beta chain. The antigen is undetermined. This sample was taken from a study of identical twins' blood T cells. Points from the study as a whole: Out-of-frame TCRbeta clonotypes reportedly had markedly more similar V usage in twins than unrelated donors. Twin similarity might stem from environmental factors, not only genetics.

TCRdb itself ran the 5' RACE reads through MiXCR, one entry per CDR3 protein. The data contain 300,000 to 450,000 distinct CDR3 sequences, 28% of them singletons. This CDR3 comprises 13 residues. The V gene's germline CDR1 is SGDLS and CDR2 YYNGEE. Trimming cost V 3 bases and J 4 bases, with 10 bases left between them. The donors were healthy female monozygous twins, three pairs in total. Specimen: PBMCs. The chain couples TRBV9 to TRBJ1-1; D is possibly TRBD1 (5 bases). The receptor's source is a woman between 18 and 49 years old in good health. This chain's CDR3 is CASSGDGVTEAFF. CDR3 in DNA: TGTGCCAGCAGCGGGGACGGGGTCACTGAAGCTTTCTTT. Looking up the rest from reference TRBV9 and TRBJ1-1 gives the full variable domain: DSGVTQTPKHLITATGQRVTLRCSPRSGDLSVYWYQQSLDQGLQFLIQYYNGEERAKGNILERFSAQQFPDLHSELNLSSLELGDSALYFCASSGDGVTEAFFGQGTRLTVV.